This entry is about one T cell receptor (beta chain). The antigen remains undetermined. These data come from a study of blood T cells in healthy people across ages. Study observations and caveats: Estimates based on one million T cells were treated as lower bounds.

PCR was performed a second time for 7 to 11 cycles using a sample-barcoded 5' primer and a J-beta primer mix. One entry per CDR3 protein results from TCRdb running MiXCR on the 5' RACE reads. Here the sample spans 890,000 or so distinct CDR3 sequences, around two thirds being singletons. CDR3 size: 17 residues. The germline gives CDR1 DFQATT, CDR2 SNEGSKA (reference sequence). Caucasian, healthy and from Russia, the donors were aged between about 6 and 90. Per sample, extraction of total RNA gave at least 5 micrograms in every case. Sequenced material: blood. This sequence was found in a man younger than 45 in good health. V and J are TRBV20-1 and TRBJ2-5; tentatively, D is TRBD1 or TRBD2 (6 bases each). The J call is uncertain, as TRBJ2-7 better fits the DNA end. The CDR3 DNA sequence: TGCAGTGCTAGTCCTTCTGGCGGGGTCCGGGGGCGGTACGAGCAGTACTTC. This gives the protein CSASPSGGVRGRYEQYF.